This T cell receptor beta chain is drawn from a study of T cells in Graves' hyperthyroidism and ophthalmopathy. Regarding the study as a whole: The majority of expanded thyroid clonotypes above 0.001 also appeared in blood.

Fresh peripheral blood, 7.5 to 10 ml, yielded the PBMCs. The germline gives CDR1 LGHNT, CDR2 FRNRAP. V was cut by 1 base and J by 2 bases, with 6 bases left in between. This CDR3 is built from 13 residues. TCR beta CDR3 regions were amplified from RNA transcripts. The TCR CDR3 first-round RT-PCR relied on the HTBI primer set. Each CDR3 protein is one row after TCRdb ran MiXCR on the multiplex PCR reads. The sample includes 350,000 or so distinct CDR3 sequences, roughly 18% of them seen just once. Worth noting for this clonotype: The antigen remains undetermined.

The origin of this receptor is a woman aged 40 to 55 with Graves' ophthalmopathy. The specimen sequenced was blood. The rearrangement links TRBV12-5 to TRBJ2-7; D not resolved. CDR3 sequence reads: CASGLGPPYEQYF. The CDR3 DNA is TGTGCTAGTGGTTTGGGCCCTCCCTACGAGCAGTACTTC.